The 29 T cell receptor beta chains listed next were all sequenced from one sample in a study of OX40 agonist ivuxolimab in advanced cancers. Here immunoSEQ multiplex PCR was the method, and the copy in TCRdb shows in-frame clones only, minus some. This sample has some 74,000 clones, with approximately 91% found just once. Sequencing used CD4+ or CD8+ T cells sorted from blood, obtained in a trial of the OX40 agonist ivuxolimab. Receptor source: an adult with an advanced solid tumor such as melanoma, head and neck, liver or kidney cancer.

The V gene is TRBV7-2, the J gene TRBJ1-1; 7 nucleotides match TRBD1. The CDR3 extends over 15 amino acids. Germline CDR1 SGHTA, CDR2 FQGNSA. V shed 5 bases, J shed 0 bases, and the junction held 6 bases outside the gene matches. CDR3: CASSRIQGVNTEAFF. CDR3 bases: TGTGCCAGCAGCCGAATTCAGGGGGTGAACACTGAAGCTTTCTTT. Full variable domain (rest looked up from reference TRBV7-2 and TRBJ1-1): GAGVSQSPSNKVTEKGKDVELRCDPISGHTALYWYRQSLGQGLEFLIYFQGNSAPDKSGLPSDRFSAERTGGSVSTLTIQRTQQEDSAVYLCASSRIQGVNTEAFFGQGTRLTVV.

The chain joins TRBV7-3 to TRBJ2-3; 10 nucleotides agree with TRBD2. CDR3 size: 15 residues. Germline CDR1 and CDR2: SGHTA and FQGTGA. V was pared by 5 bases and J by 8 bases, with 10 bases of the junction left unmatched. CDR3 amino acids: CASSPRVAGGSTQYF. CDR3 nucleotide sequence: TGTGCCAGCAGCCCACGAGTAGCGGGAGGTAGTACGCAGTATTTT.

The chain joins TRBV9 to TRBJ2-6; D gene ambiguous. The CDR3 has 15 amino acids. Trimming pared 3 bases from V and 0 bases from J, leaving 7 bases between. Looked up from germline, CDR1 is SGDLS and CDR2 is YYNGEE. This chain's CDR3 is CASSAYSSGANVLTF. The CDR3 DNA reads TGTGCCAGCAGCGCATACAGCTCTGGGGCCAACGTCCTGACTTTC.

The rearrangement links TRBV27 to TRBJ2-7; D unresolved. Germline CDR1 reads MNHEY; CDR2 reads SMNVEV (reference sequence). V was trimmed by 0 bases and J by 3 bases, leaving 9 bases between them. CDR3 length equals 14 residues. The CDR3 sequence is CASSLSLTHYEQYF. CDR3 nucleotides: TGTGCCAGCAGTTTATCGTTAACCCACTACGAGCAGTACTTC.

This rearrangement joins TRBV23-1 to TRBJ2-7, with 7 positions matching TRBD1. TRBV23-1 is an ORF for which the function is uncertain. Losses at the gene ends were 3 bases for V and 4 bases for J; bases not matched to a gene: 15. The CDR3 spans 17 residues. CDR3 coding DNA: TGCGCCAGCAGTCAGACCAAAAATGACAGGGCCCAATACGAGCAGTACTTC. Translation: CASSQTKNDRAQYEQYF.

This clone is a singleton in its sample. The V call is TRBV29-1, the J call TRBJ2-2; 9 nucleotides match TRBD1. Losses at the gene ends were 6 bases for V and 1 base for J; bases not matched to a gene: 3. CDR1 SQVTM and CDR2 ANQGSEA come from the germline V gene. The CDR3 totals 14 residues. As DNA, the CDR3 is TGCAGCGTGGGGGGACAGGGGAACACCGGGGAGCTGTTTTTT. Its translation is CSVGGQGNTGELFF.

The rearrangement uses TRBV15 and TRBJ2-3; 9 nucleotides match TRBD2. V was clipped by 1 base and J by 0 bases; unmatched bases: 2. CDR3 length: 16 residues. CDR1 is LNHNV, CDR2 YYDKDF, per germline (reference sequence). The CDR3 sequence is CATSRVLAGSTDTQYF. CDR3 DNA: TGTGCCACCAGCAGAGTCCTAGCGGGAAGCACAGATACGCAGTATTTT.

This clone has a single count. This chain uses TRBV5-1 with TRBJ2-6; D is unclear. CDR1 SGHRS and CDR2 YFSETQ come from the germline V gene. V was pared by 4 bases and J by 0 bases, with 8 bases between. This CDR3 contains 15 residues. The CDR3 nucleotides read TGCGCCAGCAGCGGCCAGAGCTCTGGGGCCAACGTCCTGACTTTC. It encodes CASSGQSSGANVLTF.

This clone was detected only once. The chain combines TRBV9 with TRBJ2-5, with 10 bases identical to TRBD2. This CDR3 comprises 16 residues. Germline CDR1 reads SGDLS; CDR2 reads YYNGEE. Germline trimming cut 0 bases from V and 4 bases from J; bases unmatched to any gene: 6. The CDR3 coding sequence is TGTGCCAGCAGCGTAGGACCGGGACTAGCGATAGAGACCCAGTACTTC. Protein sequence: CASSVGPGLAIETQYF.

The V call is TRBV7-9, the J call TRBJ2-7; TRBD2 might be the D (7 bases). V dropped 5 bases and J dropped 8 bases, with 22 bases sitting between them. There are 15 residues in the CDR3. The V gene's germline CDR1 is SEHNR and CDR2 FQNEAQ (reference sequence). The CDR3 sequence is CASSGLRRGGDKQYF. The CDR3 DNA is TGTGCCAGCAGCGGGTTGCGGAGGGGAGGGGACAAGCAGTACTTC.

This clone was detected only once. This chain connects TRBV11-3 to TRBJ2-3; D may be TRBD2 (5 bases). The length of the CDR3 is 13 residues. V lost 1 base, J lost 5 bases, and 7 bases lay in between. Germline CDR1 is SGHNT and CDR2 is YENEEA. This CDR3 reads CASSLAAGDTQYF. In nucleotides, the CDR3 is TGTGCCAGCAGCTTAGCGGCGGGAGATACGCAGTATTTT.

The genes are TRBV10-1 and TRBJ2-5, with 8 bases matching TRBD1. The J segment lost 4 bases and the V segment lost 2 bases, leaving 9 bases of the junction unmatched. This CDR3 comprises 16 residues. CDR1 is WNHNN, CDR2 SYGVQD, per germline (reference sequence). The CDR3 loop is CASSEGSGTGTETQYF. Here the CDR3 DNA reads TGCGCCAGCAGTGAGGGATCCGGGACAGGTACAGAGACCCAGTACTTC.

The J gene is TRBJ1-6, the V gene TRBV5-1; 7 bases agree with TRBD1. Looked up from germline, CDR1 is SGHRS and CDR2 is YFSETQ. Trimming cost V 2 bases and J 5 bases; bases outside gene matches: 4. This CDR3 contains 15 residues. This CDR3 reads CASSFLTGDNSPLHF. As DNA, the CDR3 is TGCGCCAGCAGCTTCCTAACAGGGGATAATTCACCCCTCCACTTT.

This clone showed up just once. The J gene is TRBJ2-1, the V gene TRBV19; 8 nucleotides match TRBD1. The CDR3 runs to 15 residues. V gave up 5 bases and J gave up 8 bases; unmatched junction bases: 11. Germline CDR1 LNHDA, CDR2 SQIVND (reference sequence). CDR3 in DNA: TGTGCCAGTAGTGCCCGCCAGGGGGCGAGAGATGAGCAGTTCTTC. It specifies CASSARQGARDEQFF.

In this sample, this clone turned up once. The chain has TRBV7-9 and TRBJ2-5; TRBD2 agrees at 12 bases. From germline, CDR1 is SEHNR and CDR2 FQNEAQ (reference sequence). The CDR3 extends over 15 amino acids. Unmatched junction bases numbered 5, after V lost 7 bases and J lost 2 bases. CDR3 residues: CASTVLAGGQETQYF. CDR3 nucleotides: TGTGCCAGCACCGTCCTAGCGGGAGGGCAAGAGACCCAGTACTTC.

J is TRBJ2-5 and V is TRBV7-9, with a weak D call TRBD2 (5 bases). The CDR3 is 15 amino acids. CDR1 is SEHNR, CDR2 FQNEAQ, per germline (reference sequence). The V end lost 2 bases, the J end lost 5 bases, and 15 bases lay between the germline ends. The CDR3 is CASSLRLGVEETQYF. In DNA, the CDR3 is TGTGCCAGCAGCTTAAGGCTCGGGGTGGAGGAGACCCAGTACTTC.

This clone turned up a few times. The DNA for the CDR3 is TGTGCCTGGAGTTTAGACGGTTCGAATGAAAAACTGTTTTTT. Its translation: CAWSLDGSNEKLFF. J is TRBJ1-4 and V is TRBV30; D not resolved. Trimming removed 2 bases from V and 5 bases from J, with 12 bases in between. There are 14 residues in the CDR3. Germline V gene data show CDR1 as GTSNPN and CDR2 as SVGIG (reference sequence).

The chain uses TRBV6-1 and TRBJ2-7; D is unresolved. From germline, CDR1 is MNHNS and CDR2 SASEGT. Trimming removed 3 bases at V and 6 bases at J, with 9 bases between. The CDR3 totals 12 residues. The CDR3 DNA reads as TGTGCCAGCAGTGAGCCCGGGCCCGAGCAGTACTTC. As protein: CASSEPGPEQYF.

The chain combines TRBV9 with TRBJ2-3, with D possibly matching TRBD2 (6 bases). The germline V gene has CDR1 SGDLS and CDR2 YYNGEE. The CDR3 loop spans 16 amino acids. Trimming shortened V by 0 bases and J by 0 bases, and 11 bases separated the two germline ends. The DNA of the CDR3 is TGTGCCAGCAGCGTAGGCCCGGGAGTGAGCACAGATACGCAGTATTTT. This gives the protein CASSVGPGVSTDTQYF.

The chain links TRBV11-1 to TRBJ2-7, with D perhaps being TRBD1 or TRBD2 (6 bases each). V was pared by 0 bases and J by 6 bases, with 9 bases between. The length of the CDR3 is 13 residues. Germline assignment: CDR1 SGHAT and CDR2 FQDESV (reference sequence). CDR3 in amino acids: CASSLARGGEQYF. The DNA for the CDR3 is TGTGCCAGCAGCTTAGCCAGGGGAGGCGAGCAGTACTTC.

This chain joins TRBV9 and TRBJ2-7; TRBD2 agrees at 7 bases. The V gene's germline CDR1 is SGDLS and CDR2 YYNGEE. J was trimmed by 1 base and V by 0 bases; bases with no gene match: 4. The CDR3 is made up of 15 amino acids. CDR3 amino acids: CASSVDPSGSYEQYF. CDR3 coding DNA: TGTGCCAGCAGCGTAGATCCTAGCGGATCCTACGAGCAGTACTTC. The complete variable domain, with remaining parts taken from reference TRBV9 and TRBJ2-7, reads DSGVTQTPKHLITATGQRVTLRCSPRSGDLSVYWYQQSLDQGLQFLIQYYNGEERAKGNILERFSAQQFPDLHSELNLSSLELGDSALYFCASSVDPSGSYEQYFGPGTRLTVT.

This chain joins TRBV7-9 and TRBJ2-5, with 11 bases that match TRBD2. CDR1 SEHNR and CDR2 FQNEAQ come from the germline V gene (reference sequence). Losses at the gene ends were 7 bases for V and 1 base for J; bases not matched to a gene: 14. This CDR3 has 18 amino acids. The CDR3 reads CASTLWAGTSGLQETQYF. The CDR3 DNA is TGTGCCAGCACCCTTTGGGCCGGGACTAGCGGCCTCCAAGAGACCCAGTACTTC.

V usage is TRBV5-1 and J usage is TRBJ1-1; tentatively, D is TRBD1 (6 bases). V shed 4 bases and J shed 4 bases, with 14 bases lying between them. This CDR3 is 14 amino acids long. Germline V gene lookup returns CDR1 SGHRS and CDR2 YFSETQ. The CDR3 DNA reads TGCGCCAGCAGCCAACAGGGCCGTGGCACTGAAGCTTTCTTT. It encodes CASSQQGRGTEAFF.

This chain connects TRBV9 to TRBJ2-2; D is undetermined. Trimming removed 0 bases at V and 7 bases at J, with 4 bases between. The CDR3 totals 12 residues. Germline V gene lookup returns CDR1 SGDLS and CDR2 YYNGEE. DNA for the CDR3: TGTGCCAGCAGCGTAGAAATCGGGGAGCTGTTTTTT. Translating it yields CASSVEIGELFF.

The chain recombines TRBV6-5 with TRBJ2-3, with D perhaps TRBD1 (6 bases). Between the trimmed V and J ends, which lost 4 bases and 4 bases, there was a span of 15 bases. The CDR3 has 15 amino acids. Germline-derived CDR1 and CDR2 are MNHEY and SVGAGI. The CDR3 nucleotides are TGTGCCAGCAGTTCCCCGGGACAACGGGCAGATACGCAGTATTTT. Residues: CASSSPGQRADTQYF.

J is TRBJ2-4 and V is TRBV5-4, with D possibly matching TRBD2 (6 bases). Germline V gene sequence: CDR1 SGHNT, CDR2 YYREEE (reference sequence). Trimming left V 0 bases short and J 5 bases short, with 12 bases between. The CDR3 runs 15 residues. CDR3 DNA sequence: TGTGCCAGCAGCTTGGCCGGGGGAATCGAAAACATTCAGTACTTC. Residues: CASSLAGGIENIQYF. Filled out from reference TRBV5-4 and TRBJ2-4, the complete variable domain reads ETGVTQSPTHLIKTRGQQVTLRCSSQSGHNTVSWYQQALGQGPQFIFQYYREEENGRGNFPPRFSGLQFPNYSSELNVNALELDDSALYLCASSLAGGIENIQYFGAGTRLSVL.

This clone came up a few times. V gene TRBV6-1 combines with J gene TRBJ1-1; 9 nucleotides align to TRBD1. J gave up 5 bases and V 7 bases, and 8 bases lay outside the gene matches. Per the germline V gene, CDR1 is MNHNS and CDR2 is SASEGT. This CDR3 comprises 14 residues. Here the CDR3 reads CASMRDRVVTEAFF. CDR3 in DNA: TGTGCCAGCATGAGGGACAGGGTTGTAACTGAAGCTTTCTTT.

The chain uses TRBV7-3 and TRBJ2-7, with TRBD2 matching over 10 bases. The CDR3 totals 16 residues. Germline V lookup: CDR1 SGHTA, CDR2 FQGTGA. V lost 1 base to trimming and J lost 6 bases; unmatched junction nucleotides: 9. CDR3 amino acids: CASSLNRRTSGVEQYF. The CDR3 DNA is TGTGCCAGCAGCTTAAACCGTCGGACTAGCGGAGTCGAGCAGTACTTC.

The V call is TRBV19, the J call TRBJ2-3; possible D gene TRBD1, 6 bases. In germline, CDR1 is LNHDA, CDR2 SQIVND (reference sequence). Trimming cost V 7 bases and J 2 bases, with 13 bases left between them. The CDR3 covers 14 residues. CDR3 residues: CASNLGAPTDTQYF. The DNA for the CDR3 is TGTGCCAGTAACTTGGGGGCCCCCACAGATACGCAGTATTTT. The full variable domain, rest sourced from reference TRBV19 and TRBJ2-3, is DGGITQSPKYLFRKEGQNVTLSCEQNLNHDAMYWYRQDPGQGLRLIYYSQIVNDFQKGDIAEGYSVSREKKESFPLTVTSAQKNPTAFYLCASNLGAPTDTQYFGPGTRLTVL.